The table lists the clone carrying this TCR beta chain with a few counts. Its antigen is unidentified. Germline loops: CDR1 SGHTA, CDR2 FQGNSA. This CDR3 has 20 amino acids. V shed 5 bases and J 1 base; nucleotides not matched to a gene: 20. This entry is derived from a study of type 1 and type 2 diabetes patients. The wider study: Participants included type 1 and type 2 diabetes patients plus nondiabetic controls. From PBMCs, CD4+ and CD8+ T cells were isolated by magnetic microbeads. A total of 15 million to 20 million paired-end reads came from the whole study. Study-level points and caveats: Some HECs seen only in T1D might also appear in more T2D or control samples.

The PCR template was genomic DNA. The TCR beta CDR3 region was amplified using 30 forward and 13 reverse primers. MiXCR, applied by TCRdb to the multiplex PCR reads, yields one record per CDR3 protein. The sample gives a few hundred thousand distinct CDR3 sequences, around 50% of which show up once; approximately 13% is in the top ten. The chain recombines TRBV7-2 with TRBJ2-3, with 8 bases aligning to TRBD1. Sample: peripheral blood mononuclear cells (PBMCs). The sequence was collected from a man younger than 30 with type 2 diabetes. The CDR3 region is CASSRRTGSATTFGTDTQYF. CDR3 in DNA: TGTGCCAGCAGCCGTCGGACAGGGTCAGCGACCACCTTCGGCACAGATACGCAGTATTTT.